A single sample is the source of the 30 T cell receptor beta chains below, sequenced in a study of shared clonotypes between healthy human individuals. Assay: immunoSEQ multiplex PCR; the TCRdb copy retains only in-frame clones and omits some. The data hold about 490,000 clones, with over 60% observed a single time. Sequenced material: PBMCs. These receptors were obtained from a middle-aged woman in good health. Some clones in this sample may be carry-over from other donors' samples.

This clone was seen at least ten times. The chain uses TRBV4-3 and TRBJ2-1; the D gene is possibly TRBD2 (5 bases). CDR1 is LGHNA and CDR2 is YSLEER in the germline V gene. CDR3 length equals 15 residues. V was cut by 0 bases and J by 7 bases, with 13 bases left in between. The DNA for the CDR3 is TGCGCCAGCAGCCAAGATGGGCTAGCTATTAATGAGCAGTTCTTC. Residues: CASSQDGLAINEQFF.

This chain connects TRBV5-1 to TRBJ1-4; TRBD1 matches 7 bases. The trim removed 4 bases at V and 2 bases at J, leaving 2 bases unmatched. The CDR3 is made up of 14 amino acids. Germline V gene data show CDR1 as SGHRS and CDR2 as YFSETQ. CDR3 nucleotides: TGCGCCAGCAGCGCGACAGGGACTAATGAAAAACTGTTTTTT. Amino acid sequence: CASSATGTNEKLFF.

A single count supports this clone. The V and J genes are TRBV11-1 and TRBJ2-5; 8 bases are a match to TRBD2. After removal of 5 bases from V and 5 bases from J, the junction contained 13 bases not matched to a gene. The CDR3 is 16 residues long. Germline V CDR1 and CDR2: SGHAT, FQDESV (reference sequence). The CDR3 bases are TGTGCCAGCAGCCTCGGTGGTTTAGCGGGACGGGAGACCCAGTACTTC. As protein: CASSLGGLAGRETQYF.

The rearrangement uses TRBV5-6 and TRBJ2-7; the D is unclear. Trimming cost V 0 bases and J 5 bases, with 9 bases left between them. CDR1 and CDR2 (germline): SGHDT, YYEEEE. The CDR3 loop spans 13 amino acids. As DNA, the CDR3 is TGTGCCAGCAGCTTGGCCTCGACACACGAGCAGTACTTC. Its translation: CASSLASTHEQYF.

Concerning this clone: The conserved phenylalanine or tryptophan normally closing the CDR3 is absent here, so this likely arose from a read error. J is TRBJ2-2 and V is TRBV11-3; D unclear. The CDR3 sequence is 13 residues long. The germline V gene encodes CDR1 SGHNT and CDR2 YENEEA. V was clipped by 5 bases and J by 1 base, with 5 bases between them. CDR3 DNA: TGTGCCAGCAGCAGACGGAACACCGGGGAGCTGTTTCTT. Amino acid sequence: CASSRRNTGELFL.

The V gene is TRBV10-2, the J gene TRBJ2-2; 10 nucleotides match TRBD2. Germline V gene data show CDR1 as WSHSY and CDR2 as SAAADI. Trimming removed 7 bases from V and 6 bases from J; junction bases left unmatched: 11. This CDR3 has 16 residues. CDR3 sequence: CASIPQREGLAGELFF. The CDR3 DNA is TGCGCCAGCATTCCTCAGCGGGAGGGCCTTGCCGGGGAGCTGTTTTTT.

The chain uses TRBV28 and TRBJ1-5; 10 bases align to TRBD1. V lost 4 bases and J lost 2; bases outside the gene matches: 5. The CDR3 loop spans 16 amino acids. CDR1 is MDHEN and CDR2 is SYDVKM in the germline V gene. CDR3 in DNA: TGTGCCAGCAGTTCAACCGGACAGGGGGGCAATCAGCCCCAGCATTTT. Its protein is CASSSTGQGGNQPQHF.

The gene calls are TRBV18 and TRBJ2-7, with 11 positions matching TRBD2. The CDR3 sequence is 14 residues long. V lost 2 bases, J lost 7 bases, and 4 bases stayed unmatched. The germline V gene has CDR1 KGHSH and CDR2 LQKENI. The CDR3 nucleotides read TGTGCCAGCTCACCAACTAGCGGGAGTGATGAGCAGTACTTC. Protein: CASSPTSGSDEQYF.

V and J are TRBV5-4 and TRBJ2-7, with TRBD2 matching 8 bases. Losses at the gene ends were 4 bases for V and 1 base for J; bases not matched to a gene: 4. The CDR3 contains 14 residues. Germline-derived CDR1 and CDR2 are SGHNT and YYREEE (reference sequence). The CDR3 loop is CASSPRGGSYEQYF. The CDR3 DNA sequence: TGTGCCAGCAGCCCTCGGGGGGGGTCCTACGAGCAGTACTTC. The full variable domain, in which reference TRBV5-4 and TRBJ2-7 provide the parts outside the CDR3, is ETGVTQSPTHLIKTRGQQVTLRCSSQSGHNTVSWYQQALGQGPQFIFQYYREEENGRGNFPPRFSGLQFPNYSSELNVNALELDDSALYLCASSPRGGSYEQYFGPGTRLTVT.

CDR3 in amino acids: CAWSVGDPDEQYF. Written as DNA, the CDR3 is TGTGCCTGGAGTGTAGGGGACCCCGACGAGCAGTACTTC. The chain links TRBV30 to TRBJ2-7; D assignment may be TRBD1 or TRBD2 (5 bases each). V lost 0 bases and J lost 5, with 11 bases in between. This CDR3 is 13 amino acids long. Germline CDR1 is GTSNPN and CDR2 is SVGIG (reference sequence).

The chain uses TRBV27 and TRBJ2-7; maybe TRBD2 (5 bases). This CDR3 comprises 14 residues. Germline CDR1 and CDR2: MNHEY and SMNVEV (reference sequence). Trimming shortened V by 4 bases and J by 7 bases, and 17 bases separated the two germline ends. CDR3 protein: CASSWRSRKAEQYF. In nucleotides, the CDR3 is TGTGCCAGCAGTTGGAGGAGTCGTAAGGCGGAGCAGTACTTC.

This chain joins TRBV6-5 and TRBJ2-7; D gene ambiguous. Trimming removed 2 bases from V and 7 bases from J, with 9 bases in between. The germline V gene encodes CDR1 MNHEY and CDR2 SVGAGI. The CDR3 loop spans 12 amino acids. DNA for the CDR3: TGTGCCAGCAGTTACACCCCGCGGGAGCAGTACTTC. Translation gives CASSYTPREQYF.

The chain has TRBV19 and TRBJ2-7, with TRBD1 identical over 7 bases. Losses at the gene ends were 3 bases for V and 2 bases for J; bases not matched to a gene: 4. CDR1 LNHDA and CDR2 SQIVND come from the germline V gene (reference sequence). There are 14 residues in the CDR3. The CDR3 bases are TGTGCCAGTAGTATCCAGACAGGGCCCTACGAGCAGTACTTC. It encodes CASSIQTGPYEQYF.

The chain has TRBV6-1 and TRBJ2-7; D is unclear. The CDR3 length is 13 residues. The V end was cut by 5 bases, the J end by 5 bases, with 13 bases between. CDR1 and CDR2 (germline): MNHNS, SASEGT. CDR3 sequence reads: CASSFLPGDEQYF. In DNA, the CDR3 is TGTGCCAGCAGTTTTCTTCCGGGCGACGAGCAGTACTTC.

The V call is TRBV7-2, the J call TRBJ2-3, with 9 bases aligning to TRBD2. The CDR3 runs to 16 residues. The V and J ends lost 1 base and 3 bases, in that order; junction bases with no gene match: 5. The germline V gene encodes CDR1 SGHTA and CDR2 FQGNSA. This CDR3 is CASSLGAGGPTDTQYF. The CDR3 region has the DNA TGTGCCAGCAGCTTAGGGGCGGGAGGGCCGACAGATACGCAGTATTTT.

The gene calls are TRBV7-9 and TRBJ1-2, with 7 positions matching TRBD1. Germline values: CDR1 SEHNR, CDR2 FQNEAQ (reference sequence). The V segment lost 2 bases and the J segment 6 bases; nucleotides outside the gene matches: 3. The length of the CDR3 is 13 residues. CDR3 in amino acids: CASSLRDSHGYTF. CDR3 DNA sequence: TGTGCCAGCAGCTTAAGGGACAGCCATGGCTACACCTTC.

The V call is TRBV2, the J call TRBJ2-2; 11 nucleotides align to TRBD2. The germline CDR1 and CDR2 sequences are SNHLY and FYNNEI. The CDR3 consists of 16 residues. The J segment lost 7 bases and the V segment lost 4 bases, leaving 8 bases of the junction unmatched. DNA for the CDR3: TGTGCCAGCAGTGTGCGACTAGCGGGATCGGGCGGGGAGCTGTTTTTT. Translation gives CASSVRLAGSGGELFF.

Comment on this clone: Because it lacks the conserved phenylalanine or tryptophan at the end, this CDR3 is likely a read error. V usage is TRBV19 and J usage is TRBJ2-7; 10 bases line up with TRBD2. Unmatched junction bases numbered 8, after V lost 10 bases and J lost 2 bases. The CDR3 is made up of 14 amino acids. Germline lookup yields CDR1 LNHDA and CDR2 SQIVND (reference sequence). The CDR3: CATSTSGPAYEQYL. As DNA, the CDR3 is TGTGCCACCTCGACTAGCGGGCCCGCCTACGAGCAGTACCTC.

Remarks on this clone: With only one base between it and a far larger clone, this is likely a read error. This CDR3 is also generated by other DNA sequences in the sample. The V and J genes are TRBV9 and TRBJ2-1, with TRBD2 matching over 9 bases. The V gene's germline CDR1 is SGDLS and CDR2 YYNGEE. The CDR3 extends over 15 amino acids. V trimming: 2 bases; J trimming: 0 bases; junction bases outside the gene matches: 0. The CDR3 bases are TGTGCCAGCAGCGTTAGCGGGAGCTCCTACAATGAGCAGTTCTTC. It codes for CASSVSGSSYNEQFF. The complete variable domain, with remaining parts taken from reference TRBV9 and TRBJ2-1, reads DSGVTQTPKHLITATGQRVTLRCSPRSGDLSVYWYQQSLDQGLQFLIQYYNGEERAKGNILERFSAQQFPDLHSELNLSSLELGDSALYFCASSVSGSSYNEQFFGPGTRLTVL.

CDR3 nucleotide sequence: TGTGCCAGCAGCCAGCCCGGGACTAGCGATGAGCAGTTCTTC. It codes for CASSQPGTSDEQFF. This chain connects TRBV4-2 to TRBJ2-1; TRBD2 aligns across 10 bases. Trimming cost V 3 bases and J 8 bases; bases outside gene matches: 4. Looked up from germline, CDR1 is LGHNA and CDR2 is YNFKEQ. This CDR3 spans 14 amino acids.

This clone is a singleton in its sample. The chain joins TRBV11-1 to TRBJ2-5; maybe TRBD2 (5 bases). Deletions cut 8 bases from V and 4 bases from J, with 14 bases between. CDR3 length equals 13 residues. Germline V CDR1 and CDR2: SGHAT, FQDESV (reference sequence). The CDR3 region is CASRPDSGETQYF. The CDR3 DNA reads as TGTGCCAGCCGTCCGGACTCTGGAGAGACCCAGTACTTC. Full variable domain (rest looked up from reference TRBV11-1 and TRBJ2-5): EAEVAQSPRYKITEKSQAVAFWCDPISGHATLYWYRQILGQGPELLVQFQDESVVDDSQLPKDRFSAERLKGVDSTLKIQPAELGDSAMYLCASRPDSGETQYFGPGTRLLVL.

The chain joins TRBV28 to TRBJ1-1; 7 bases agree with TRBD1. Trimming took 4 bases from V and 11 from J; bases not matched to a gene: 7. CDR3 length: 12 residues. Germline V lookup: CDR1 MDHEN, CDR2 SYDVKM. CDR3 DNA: TGTGCCAGCAGTTCCAACCGACAGGGCGCTTTCTTT. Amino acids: CASSSNRQGAFF. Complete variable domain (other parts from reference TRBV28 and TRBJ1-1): DVKVTQSSRYLVKRTGEKVFLECVQDMDHENMFWYRQDPGLGLRLIYFSYDVKMKEKGDIPEGYSVSREKKERFSLILESASTNQTSMYLCASSSNRQGAFFGQGTRLTVV.

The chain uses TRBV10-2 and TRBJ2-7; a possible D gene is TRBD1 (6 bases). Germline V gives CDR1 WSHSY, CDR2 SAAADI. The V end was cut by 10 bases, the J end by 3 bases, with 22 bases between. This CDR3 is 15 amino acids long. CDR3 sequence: CATKDIGQISYEQYF. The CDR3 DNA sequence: TGCGCCACCAAAGACATAGGACAGATTAGCTACGAGCAGTACTTC.

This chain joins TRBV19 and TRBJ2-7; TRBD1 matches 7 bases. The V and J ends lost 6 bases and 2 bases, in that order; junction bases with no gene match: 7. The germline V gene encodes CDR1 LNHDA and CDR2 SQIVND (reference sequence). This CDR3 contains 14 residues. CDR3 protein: CASSTHRGPYEQYF. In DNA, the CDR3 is TGTGCCAGTAGCACTCACAGGGGACCCTACGAGCAGTACTTC.

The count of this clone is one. The CDR3 DNA is TGCGCCAGCACCGGGTCTTCTGGGGCCAACGTCCTGACTTTC. Amino acids: CASTGSSGANVLTF. The chain has TRBV10-2 and TRBJ2-6; D is undetermined. V lost 7 bases to trimming and J lost 1 base, with 8 bases between them. Germline V gene lookup returns CDR1 WSHSY and CDR2 SAAADI. The length of the CDR3 is 14 residues.

CDR3 sequence reads: CASSFGDVRYGYTF. The CDR3 region has the DNA TGTGCCAGCAGCTTTGGGGACGTCCGCTATGGCTACACCTTC. The chain couples TRBV5-5 to TRBJ1-2, with D perhaps matching TRBD1 (5 bases). The CDR3 is 14 residues long. CDR1 and CDR2 (germline): SGHKS, YYEKEE (reference sequence). Trimming took off 2 bases at V and 4 bases at J, with 12 bases between the two ends.

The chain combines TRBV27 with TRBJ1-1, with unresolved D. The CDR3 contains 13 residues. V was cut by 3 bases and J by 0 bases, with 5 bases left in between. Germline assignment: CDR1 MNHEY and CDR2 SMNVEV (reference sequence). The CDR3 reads CASSLQVNTEAFF. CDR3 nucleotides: TGTGCCAGCAGTTTGCAAGTGAACACTGAAGCTTTCTTT.

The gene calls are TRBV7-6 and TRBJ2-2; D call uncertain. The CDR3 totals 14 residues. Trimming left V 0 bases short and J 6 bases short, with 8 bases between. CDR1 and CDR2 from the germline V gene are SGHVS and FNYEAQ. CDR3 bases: TGTGCCAGCAGCTTAGCGCTCTTTGCCGGGGAGCTGTTTTTT. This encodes CASSLALFAGELFF.

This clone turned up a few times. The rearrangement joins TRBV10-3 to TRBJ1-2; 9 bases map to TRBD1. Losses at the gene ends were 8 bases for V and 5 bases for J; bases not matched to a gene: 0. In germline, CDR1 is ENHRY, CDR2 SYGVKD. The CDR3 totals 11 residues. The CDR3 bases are TGTGCCATCGGGACAGGGTATGGCTACACCTTC. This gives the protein CAIGTGYGYTF.

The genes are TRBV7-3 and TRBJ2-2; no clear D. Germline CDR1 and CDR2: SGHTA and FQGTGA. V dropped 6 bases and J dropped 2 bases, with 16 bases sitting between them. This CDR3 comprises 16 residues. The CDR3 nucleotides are TGTGCCAGCAGATACAACGGCGGCGCCAACACCGGGGAGCTGTTTTTT. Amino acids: CASRYNGGANTGELFF.